Following are 30 T cell receptor beta chains from one sample sequenced in a study of T cell responses to AZD1222 COVID-19 vaccine. Profiling relied on immunoSEQ multiplex PCR, and the TCRdb table lists in-frame clones only, not all of them. This table has about 75,000 clones, 88% appearing once. The specimen comprised peripheral blood, sampled 28 days after the second dose of the MenACWY control vaccine. These receptors were obtained from an adult who received the MenACWY meningococcal vaccine as a control.

V gene TRBV13 combines with J gene TRBJ2-1; TRBD1 matches 8 bases. This CDR3 is built from 14 residues. Germline V gene data show CDR1 as PRHDT and CDR2 as FYEKMQ (reference sequence). Trimming at V came to 7 bases and at J to 7 bases, leaving 9 bases not matched to a gene. The CDR3 region is CASTRAGGKNEQFF. CDR3 DNA sequence: TGTGCCAGCACAAGGGCAGGGGGCAAGAATGAGCAGTTCTTC.

This chain connects TRBV11-3 to TRBJ2-3, with 12 bases matching TRBD1. The germline V gene has CDR1 SGHNT and CDR2 YENEEA. Losses at the gene ends were 3 bases for V and 5 bases for J; bases not matched to a gene: 3. The CDR3 loop spans 15 amino acids. CDR3 sequence (DNA): TGTGCCAGCAGCTTTGGGACAGGGGGCCGAGATACGCAGTATTTT. This translates into CASSFGTGGRDTQYF.

The chain recombines TRBV7-9 with TRBJ1-1; no definite D call. The germline V gene encodes CDR1 SEHNR and CDR2 FQNEAQ (reference sequence). V was clipped by 5 bases and J by 2 bases, with 6 bases between them. There are 12 residues in the CDR3. As DNA, the CDR3 is TGTGCCAGCAGCCGAATTAACACTGAAGCTTTCTTT. It translates to CASSRINTEAFF.

This chain uses TRBV6-1 with TRBJ1-6; D ambiguous. Germline values: CDR1 MNHNS, CDR2 SASEGT. The CDR3 loop spans 16 amino acids. The V and J ends lost 4 bases and 0 bases respectively, with 10 bases between them. This CDR3 is CASSGRQSSYNSPLHF. CDR3 nucleotides: TGTGCCAGCAGTGGCCGGCAGAGCTCCTATAATTCACCCCTCCACTTT.

This CDR3 is CASRRDGDNQPQHF. The CDR3 DNA sequence: TGTGCCAGCAGACGGGACGGGGACAATCAGCCCCAGCATTTT. V is TRBV27 and J is TRBJ1-5; D perhaps matches TRBD1 (5 bases). CDR3 length: 14 residues. Germline CDR1 and CDR2: MNHEY and SMNVEV (reference sequence). V was shortened by 6 bases and J by 3 bases, with 12 bases between the two germline ends.

V and J are TRBV12-3 or TRBV12-4 and TRBJ1-2; 7 bases are a match to TRBD1. This CDR3 comprises 11 residues. V dropped 4 bases and J dropped 8; count of bases not matched to a gene: 1. The DNA of the CDR3 is TGTGCCAGCAGTTACAGGGGCGGCTACACCTTC. Protein product: CASSYRGGYTF.

The chain uses TRBV7-2 and TRBJ2-3; TRBD2 aligns across 10 bases. Per germline, CDR1 SGHTA and CDR2 FQGNSA. V shed 3 bases, J shed 6 bases, and the junction held 6 bases outside the gene matches. This CDR3 contains 15 residues. CDR3 loop: CASSFEAGGRDTQYF. For the CDR3, the DNA is TGTGCCAGCAGCTTCGAAGCGGGGGGGCGGGATACGCAGTATTTT.

The V call is TRBV11-1, the J call TRBJ1-2; D may be TRBD1 (6 bases). The V end lost 1 base, the J end lost 8 bases, and 14 bases lay between the germline ends. The CDR3 has 14 amino acids. Per the germline V gene, CDR1 is SGHAT and CDR2 is FQDESV (reference sequence). For the CDR3, the DNA is TGTGCCAGCAGCTTAGACGGGACACGCCGCGGCTACACCTTC. It translates to CASSLDGTRRGYTF.

This chain uses TRBV5-8 with TRBJ1-6; D is ambiguous. V lost 2 bases to trimming and J lost 5 bases, with 11 bases between them. The germline CDR1 and CDR2 sequences are SGHTS and YDEGEE. This CDR3 comprises 15 residues. CDR3 loop: CASSFQTKNNSPLHF. The CDR3 DNA sequence: TGTGCCAGCAGCTTCCAGACAAAAAATAATTCACCCCTCCACTTT.

The rearrangement joins TRBV23-1 to TRBJ2-7; 7 positions match TRBD1. TRBV23-1 qualifies as an ORF whose function is uncertain. This CDR3 region has 15 residues. V lost 8 bases to trimming and J lost 6 bases; unmatched junction nucleotides: 16. The CDR3 reads CASHDRDQKVCEQYF. The DNA of the CDR3 is TGCGCCAGCCATGACAGGGACCAGAAGGTCTGCGAGCAGTACTTC.

Only one count was recorded for this clone. The chain recombines TRBV7-2 with TRBJ1-1; no firm D call. The V gene lost 5 bases and the J gene lost 6 bases, with 22 bases spanning the gap. Per germline, CDR1 SGHTA and CDR2 FQGNSA. The CDR3 totals 16 residues. DNA of the CDR3: TGTGCCAGCAGCCCCCGCCCGGCCCCTGCGGGCGCTGAAGCTTTCTTT. It translates to CASSPRPAPAGAEAFF.

The rearrangement links TRBV30 to TRBJ1-1; D perhaps matches TRBD1 (5 bases). Per germline, CDR1 GTSNPN and CDR2 SVGIG (reference sequence). CDR3 length equals 16 residues. Trimming took off 2 bases at V and 3 bases at J, with 19 bases between the two ends. The CDR3 nucleotides are TGTGCCTGGAGTCAACCCCGGGTGGGGGGATACACTGAAGCTTTCTTT. Translation gives CAWSQPRVGGYTEAFF.

The chain has TRBV28 and TRBJ1-2; TRBD1 aligns across 7 bases. Trimming cost V 5 bases and J 8 bases; bases outside gene matches: 20. The germline V gene encodes CDR1 MDHEN and CDR2 SYDVKM. The CDR3 loop spans 17 amino acids. In nucleotides, the CDR3 is TGTGCCAGCAGTACCTGGACAGGCCCTCAGGTGGGTCGAGGCTACACCTTC. Its protein product is CASSTWTGPQVGRGYTF.

The V call is TRBV15, the J call TRBJ1-1; D gene unclear. The germline CDR1 and CDR2 sequences are LNHNV and YYDKDF (reference sequence). V was cut by 0 bases and J by 6 bases, with 20 bases left in between. The CDR3 covers 17 residues. CDR3 coding DNA: TGTGCCACCAGCAGAGATCCGAGGTCCGGCTTTTCATCTGAAGCTTTCTTT. Amino acid sequence: CATSRDPRSGFSSEAFF. The variable domain in full, with the rest retrieved from reference TRBV15 and TRBJ1-1, is DAMVIQNPRYQVTQFGKPVTLSCSQTLNHNVMYWYQQKSSQAPKLLFHYYDKDFNNEADTPDNFQSRRPNTSFCFLDIRSPGLGDTAMYLCATSRDPRSGFSSEAFFGQGTRLTVV.

CDR3 in amino acids: CAISRGRLGETQYF. Written as DNA, the CDR3 is TGTGCCATCAGTAGGGGGCGTTTGGGAGAGACCCAGTACTTC. This chain links TRBV10-3 with TRBJ2-5; 7 bases align to TRBD1. The CDR3 length is 14 residues. CDR1 is ENHRY, CDR2 SYGVKD, per germline. V lost 5 bases and J lost 4; bases outside the gene matches: 7.

In this sample, this clone turned up a few times. V and J are TRBV2 and TRBJ2-3; TRBD2 aligns across 10 bases. J gave up 0 bases and V 3 bases, and 0 bases lay outside the gene matches. The germline V gene has CDR1 SNHLY and CDR2 FYNNEI. The CDR3 extends over 15 amino acids. The CDR3 region has the DNA TGTGCCAGCAGTGAGACTAGCGGGAGCACAGATACGCAGTATTTT. Its protein is CASSETSGSTDTQYF.

This clone was seen just once. J is TRBJ1-1 and V is TRBV28; D gene unclear. CDR1 and CDR2 from the germline V gene are MDHEN and SYDVKM. Trimming left V 4 bases short and J 7 bases short, with 7 bases between. This CDR3 spans 11 amino acids. Here the CDR3 reads CASSWALEAFF. For the CDR3, the DNA is TGTGCCAGCAGTTGGGCCCTTGAAGCTTTCTTT. Full variable domain (outside the CDR3, taken from reference TRBV28 and TRBJ1-1): DVKVTQSSRYLVKRTGEKVFLECVQDMDHENMFWYRQDPGLGLRLIYFSYDVKMKEKGDIPEGYSVSREKKERFSLILESASTNQTSMYLCASSWALEAFFGQGTRLTVV.

The CDR3 DNA follows: TGCGCCAGCAGCCAGAGCTTTACTCCCGGGGTCACGAGCTCTGGAAACACCATATATTTT. Translating it yields CASSQSFTPGVTSSGNTIYF. V gene TRBV4-3 combines with J gene TRBJ1-3, with D hard to call. CDR1 and CDR2 from the germline V gene are LGHNA and YSLEER. Between the trimmed V and J ends, which lost 3 bases and 0 bases, there was a span of 24 bases. The CDR3 runs 20 residues.

This clone was observed a single time. The chain has TRBV27 and TRBJ1-1; the D gene is possibly TRBD1 (5 bases). V lost 6 bases and J 7 bases, leaving 18 bases between the germline ends. The length of the CDR3 is 14 residues. Germline values: CDR1 MNHEY, CDR2 SMNVEV (reference sequence). The CDR3 DNA is TGTGCCAGCAGACCCCAAATCGGGGGAGTTGAAGCTTTCTTT. As protein: CASRPQIGGVEAFF.

The rearrangement links TRBV7-8 to TRBJ1-2; possible D gene TRBD1, 6 bases. CDR1 is SGHVS and CDR2 is FQNEAQ in the germline V gene. This CDR3 is built from 12 residues. V lost 5 bases to trimming and J lost 7 bases, with 11 bases between them. The CDR3 reads CASSHEGGGYTF. The CDR3 DNA sequence: TGTGCCAGCAGCCACGAGGGGGGTGGCTACACCTTC.

The CDR3 reads CASRGTVDTEAFF. The CDR3 coding sequence is TGCGCCAGCCGCGGGACAGTCGACACTGAAGCTTTCTTT. This rearrangement joins TRBV5-1 to TRBJ1-1, with 7 bases matching TRBD1. The germline V gene has CDR1 SGHRS and CDR2 YFSETQ. The CDR3 runs 13 residues. After removal of 7 bases from V and 3 bases from J, the junction contained 6 bases not matched to a gene.

V and J are TRBV4-3 and TRBJ1-2, with 10 bases matching TRBD1. The CDR3 length is 18 residues. From germline, CDR1 is LGHNA and CDR2 YSLEER. Unmatched junction bases numbered 17, after V lost 2 bases and J lost 8 bases. The CDR3 here is CASSQQHRDRGLLGGYTF. The CDR3 DNA is TGCGCCAGCAGCCAACAACACCGGGACAGGGGTTTGCTGGGGGGCTACACCTTC.

The chain joins TRBV5-1 to TRBJ2-5; 8 bases are shared with TRBD2. Germline assignment: CDR1 SGHRS and CDR2 YFSETQ. Trimming cost V 4 bases and J 2 bases; bases outside gene matches: 7. The CDR3 has 15 residues. CDR3 in amino acids: CASSKGLGGQETQYF. The CDR3 nucleotides are TGCGCCAGCAGCAAGGGACTAGGAGGGCAAGAGACCCAGTACTTC.

This chain joins TRBV5-4 and TRBJ2-1, with 9 bases matching TRBD2. Germline V gives CDR1 SGHNT, CDR2 YYREEE (reference sequence). The trim removed 3 bases at V and 6 bases at J, leaving 19 bases unmatched. The CDR3 contains 19 residues. CDR3 amino acids: CASSWGPNRGGASGNEQFF. CDR3 DNA: TGTGCCAGCAGCTGGGGACCCAATCGCGGGGGGGCCTCCGGCAATGAGCAGTTCTTC.

This clone has just one count. The chain recombines TRBV6-1 with TRBJ2-5, with TRBD2 identical over 13 bases. Per germline, CDR1 MNHNS and CDR2 SASEGT. This CDR3 is built from 16 residues. Trimming cost V 4 bases and J 2 bases; bases outside gene matches: 4. CDR3 in DNA: TGTGCCAGCAGTGTACAACTAGCGGGGGGGCAAGAGACCCAGTACTTC. It is translated as CASSVQLAGGQETQYF.

Only one count was recorded for this clone. V usage is TRBV30 and J usage is TRBJ1-2; D unclear. The CDR3 spans 12 residues. Deletions cut 2 bases from V and 4 bases from J, with 8 bases between. Per the germline V gene, CDR1 is GTSNPN and CDR2 is SVGIG (reference sequence). The CDR3 region has the DNA TGTGCCTGGAGTTTAGGGCGCTATGGCTACACCTTC. Protein product: CAWSLGRYGYTF. The full variable domain, rest sourced from reference TRBV30 and TRBJ1-2, is SQTIHQWPATLVQPVGSPLSLECTVEGTSNPNLYWYRQAAGRGLQLLFYSVGIGQISSEVPQNLSASRPQDRQFILSSKKLLLSDSGFYLCAWSLGRYGYTFGSGTRLTVV.

The CDR3 spells CASSGASYEQYF. Here the CDR3 DNA reads TGTGCCAGCAGCGGGGCCTCCTACGAGCAGTACTTC. V gene TRBV7-9 combines with J gene TRBJ2-7; D perhaps matches TRBD1 (5 bases). CDR3 size: 12 residues. The germline CDR1 and CDR2 sequences are SEHNR and FQNEAQ (reference sequence). The V end lost 5 bases, the J end lost 0 bases, and 5 bases lay between the germline ends.

The genes are TRBV7-2 and TRBJ2-4, with D possibly being TRBD1 (6 bases). Germline lookup yields CDR1 SGHTA and CDR2 FQGNSA. There are 14 residues in the CDR3. V lost 4 bases and J 6 bases, leaving 13 bases between the germline ends. This chain's CDR3 is CASSSRGMGNIQYF. In nucleotides, the CDR3 is TGTGCCAGCAGCTCAAGGGGGATGGGAAACATTCAGTACTTC. Drawing the rest from reference TRBV7-2 and TRBJ2-4, the complete variable domain is GAGVSQSPSNKVTEKGKDVELRCDPISGHTALYWYRQSLGQGLEFLIYFQGNSAPDKSGLPSDRFSAERTGGSVSTLTIQRTQQEDSAVYLCASSSRGMGNIQYFGAGTRLSVL.

The rearrangement joins TRBV19 to TRBJ2-7; maybe TRBD2 (7 bases). The germline V and J ends were trimmed by 7 bases and 5 bases, with 15 bases remaining between them. The CDR3 is 13 residues long. Germline CDR1 reads LNHDA; CDR2 reads SQIVND (reference sequence). CDR3 region: CASKTLGGHEQYF. The DNA of the CDR3 is TGTGCCAGTAAGACCTTGGGGGGGCACGAGCAGTACTTC.

The chain couples TRBV21-1 to TRBJ2-2; TRBD1, the table's D call, lacks a check against the DNA. TRBV21-1 is reported as a pseudogene. The CDR3 runs 15 residues. The CDR3 sequence: CASNSWTRNTGELFF. The CDR3 coding sequence is TGTGCCAGCAACTCCTGGACAAGGAACACCGGGGAGCTGTTTTTT.